This T cell receptor (beta chain) stems from a study of tumor-infiltrating lymphocytes in oesophageal squamous cell carcinoma. Details on this clonotype: No conserved phenylalanine or tryptophan is present at the end of the CDR3, so a read error is the likely explanation. The DNA is omitted, as the CDR3 cannot be located on it reliably, and the CDR3 follows TCRdb's listing.

From its first to its last residue, the CDR3 has 18 amino acids. Germline V gene sequence: CDR1 MNHEY, CDR2 SVGAGI. TCRdb analysed the PCR reads with MiXCR anew, one entry per CDR3 protein. The table lists over 10,000 distinct CDR3 sequences, 50% to 55% of them singletons. Sample: esophageal tumor tissue. The chain is built from TRBV6-5 and TRBJ2-6; TRBD1, the table's D call, was not compared with the DNA. This receptor was identified in a female donor with esophageal squamous cell carcinoma. The CDR3 sequence: CASSTPTGTGGYEQYFGA.